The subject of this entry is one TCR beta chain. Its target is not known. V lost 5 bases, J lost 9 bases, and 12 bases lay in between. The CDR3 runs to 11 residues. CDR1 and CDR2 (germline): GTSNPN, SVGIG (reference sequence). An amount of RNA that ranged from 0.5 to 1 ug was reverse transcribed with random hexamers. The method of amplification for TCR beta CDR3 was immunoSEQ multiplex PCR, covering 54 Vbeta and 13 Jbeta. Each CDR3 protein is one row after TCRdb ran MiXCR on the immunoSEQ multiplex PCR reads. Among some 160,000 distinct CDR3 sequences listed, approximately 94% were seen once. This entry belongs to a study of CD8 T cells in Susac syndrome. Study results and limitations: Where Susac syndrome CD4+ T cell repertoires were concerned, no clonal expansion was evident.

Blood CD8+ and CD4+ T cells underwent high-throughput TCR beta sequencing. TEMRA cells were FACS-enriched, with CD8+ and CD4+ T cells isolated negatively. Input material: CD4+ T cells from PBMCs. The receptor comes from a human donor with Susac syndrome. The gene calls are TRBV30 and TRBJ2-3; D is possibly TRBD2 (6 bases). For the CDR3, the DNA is TGTGCCTGGGAGAAGACTAGGACGCAGTATTTT. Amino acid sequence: CAWEKTRTQYF.